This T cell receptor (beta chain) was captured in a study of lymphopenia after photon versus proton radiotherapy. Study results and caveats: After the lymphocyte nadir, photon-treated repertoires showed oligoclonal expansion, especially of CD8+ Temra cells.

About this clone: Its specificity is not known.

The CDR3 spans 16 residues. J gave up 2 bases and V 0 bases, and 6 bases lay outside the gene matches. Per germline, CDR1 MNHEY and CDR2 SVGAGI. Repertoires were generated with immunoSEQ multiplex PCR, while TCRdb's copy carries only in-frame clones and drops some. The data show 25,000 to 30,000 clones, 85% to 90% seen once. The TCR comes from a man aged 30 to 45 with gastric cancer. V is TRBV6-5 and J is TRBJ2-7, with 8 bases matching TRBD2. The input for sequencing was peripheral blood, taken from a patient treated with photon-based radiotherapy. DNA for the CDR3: TGTGCCAGCAGTTACTCCAGCGGGGGACAACCCTACGAGCAGTACTTC. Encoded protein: CASSYSSGGQPYEQYF.